Shown below are 5 T cell receptor beta chains from a single sample sequenced in a study of control samples from healthy donors and cancer patients. Only in-frame clones appear in the TCRdb table, and some are missing; sequencing was by immunoSEQ multiplex PCR. The table includes about 220,000 clones, 90% to 95% detected once. The sequenced sample was blood. The receptors were gathered from a man aged 45-65 years in good health.

This chain links TRBV2 with TRBJ1-6, with D unresolved. The CDR3 length is 12 residues. V was pared by 8 bases and J by 9 bases, with 11 bases between. Germline CDR1 is SNHLY and CDR2 is FYNNEI. The CDR3 reads CASAPGSSPLHF. The CDR3, as DNA: TGTGCCAGCGCCCCGGGGAGTTCACCCCTCCACTTT.

V usage is TRBV10-3 and J usage is TRBJ1-1; perhaps TRBD1 as D (6 bases). Germline loops: CDR1 ENHRY, CDR2 SYGVKD. The CDR3 extends over 16 amino acids. Trimming pared 2 bases from V and 0 bases from J, leaving 13 bases between. The CDR3 sequence is CAISERGQGMNTEAFF. DNA of the CDR3: TGTGCCATCAGTGAGCGGGGCCAGGGGATGAACACTGAAGCTTTCTTT.

This chain joins TRBV18 and TRBJ1-1, with 7 bases that match TRBD1. Trimming removed 6 bases from V and 3 bases from J; junction bases left unmatched: 10. CDR3 length equals 15 residues. Germline V gives CDR1 KGHSH, CDR2 LQKENI. CDR3 sequence: CASSFTGAGDTEAFF. In nucleotides, the CDR3 is TGTGCCAGCTCTTTTACAGGGGCTGGCGACACTGAAGCTTTCTTT.

V gene TRBV6-5 combines with J gene TRBJ1-4, with TRBD1 as a possible D gene (5 bases). Germline loops: CDR1 MNHEY, CDR2 SVGAGI. V was trimmed by 3 bases and J by 9 bases, leaving 14 bases between them. This CDR3 spans 14 amino acids. Here the CDR3 DNA reads TGTGCCAGCAGTTATGGGGCAGGGCTGAAAAAACTGTTTTTT. Amino acid sequence: CASSYGAGLKKLFF.

The V and J genes are TRBV6-7 and TRBJ2-7; unclear D gene. TRBV6-7 is identified as an open reading frame with a role that is uncertain. The CDR3 covers 17 residues. Trimming took 5 bases from V and 2 from J, leaving 22 bases between them. The chain's CDR3 is CASSQGGQGPWAYEQYF. CDR3 nucleotides: TGTGCCAGCAGTCAAGGTGGCCAAGGACCCTGGGCCTACGAGCAGTACTTC.